The 3 T cell receptor beta chains given below trace back to one sample, sequenced in a study of cytomegalovirus exposure and HLA in healthy donors. Researchers ran the PCR with 60 Vbeta and 13 Jbeta primers. Generated by immunoSEQ multiplex PCR, the TCRdb table keeps only in-frame clones and is missing some. This sample's clone table lists about 200,000 clones. The sample taken for sequencing was PBMCs. The source is a boy aged 5-17 years in good health and CMV-seronegative.

The rearrangement links TRBV6-5 to TRBJ1-6; D is uncertain. Germline assignment: CDR1 MNHEY and CDR2 SVGAGI. There are 14 residues in the CDR3. V was pared by 4 bases and J by 13 bases, with 17 bases between. The CDR3 coding sequence is TGTGCCAGCAGTTTCAGCAGGTCTATTGGGCCCCTCCACTTT. Translating it yields CASSFSRSIGPLHF.

The DNA for the CDR3 is TGTGCCAGCAGCTCGATCACAGGGACTGAAGCTTTCTTT. Protein sequence: CASSSITGTEAFF. V usage is TRBV7-2 and J usage is TRBJ1-1; D is perhaps TRBD1 (6 bases). Deletions cut 4 bases from V and 5 bases from J, with 11 bases between. The CDR3 consists of 13 residues. Germline V gene data show CDR1 as SGHTA and CDR2 as FQGNSA.

The V gene is TRBV5-1, the J gene TRBJ2-2; a possible D gene is TRBD1 (6 bases). CDR1 SGHRS and CDR2 YFSETQ come from the germline V gene. This CDR3 is built from 16 residues. V gave up 0 bases and J gave up 5 bases, with 14 bases separating them. CDR3 sequence reads: CASSLGQALGTGELFF. For the CDR3, the DNA is TGCGCCAGCAGCTTGGGACAGGCCCTGGGAACCGGGGAGCTGTTTTTT. Using reference TRBV5-1 and TRBJ2-2 for the parts outside the CDR3, the full variable domain is KAGVTQTPRYLIKTRGQQVTLSCSPISGHRSVSWYQQTPGQGLQFLFEYFSETQRNKGNFPGRFSGRQFSNSRSEMNVSTLELGDSALYLCASSLGQALGTGELFFGEGSRLTVL.